This TCR beta chain was identified during a study of blood T cell repertoires in COVID-19. Turning to the study itself: COVID-19 samples, acute and convalescent, were from the United States, Italy and Spain. T cells, B-cell-depleted T cells, or PBMCs supplied cDNA or gDNA.

The CDR3 length is 13 residues. Per the germline V gene, CDR1 is SEHNR and CDR2 is FQNEAQ (reference sequence). Trimming stripped 11 bases from V and 6 bases from J, with 17 bases between. Original handling: Reference gene primers were amplified, and this amplification served to estimate nucleated cell counts. Sequencing used immunoSEQ multiplex PCR; TCRdb keeps in-frame clones, though not all of them. V, J and clone size are taken as reported in that table, and D and trimming were inferred from the DNA itself. The repertoire holds about 27,000 clones, with approximately 82% as singletons. The TCR comes from an elderly man with active or convalescent COVID-19. This chain joins TRBV7-9 and TRBJ2-1, with D perhaps matching TRBD2 (6 bases). Sequenced material: peripheral blood. As DNA, the CDR3 is TGTGCCGGAGGGCGGGATGTTGCCAATGAGCAGTTCTTC. Amino acids: CAGGRDVANEQFF.